This TCR beta chain is drawn from a study of vaccination and CD4 T cells after COVID-19. Looked up from germline, CDR1 is SGHNT and CDR2 is YYREEE (reference sequence). This CDR3 is built from 16 residues. Trimming removed 1 base from V and 6 bases from J; junction bases left unmatched: 4. Comments on this clonotype: Its antigen remains unidentified.

The Oncomine TCR Beta short-read assay was what sequenced the DNA obtained from cultured CD4+ T cells. It was cultured CD4+ T cells from which genomic DNA was extracted. TCRdb ran MiXCR on the PCR reads and lists one entry per CDR3 protein. The sample shows 7,500 to 10,000 distinct CDR3 sequences, over 25% of them seen only once. Treatment meaning: approximately nine-day PBMC culture with coronavirus spike peptide pools or control peptides (ViraFEST assay). Before the COVID-19 pandemic (2011-2018), CD4+ T cells were obtained from the unexposed donor. Material for sequencing was CD4+ T cells from blood, cultured in vitro. The gene calls are TRBV5-4 and TRBJ2-3; 14 bases match TRBD2. The TCR comes from a human donor in good health. The CDR3 DNA is TGTGCCAGCAGCTTGCAGACTAGCGGGAGGGCCGATACGCAGTATTTT. Amino acid sequence: CASSLQTSGRADTQYF.